This is a list of T cell receptor beta chains from one sample in a study of beta chain features in type 1 diabetes. Generated by immunoSEQ multiplex PCR, the TCRdb table keeps only in-frame clones and is missing some. The sample carries roughly 120,000 clones, under 40% recorded once. Input material: stem cell memory CD4+ T cells from blood. These TCRs come from a woman aged 18-30 years in good health. Each CDR3 is given with its conserved first and last residue. Each record gives: D gene, clone size, J gene, V gene, CDR3 DNA, CDR3 protein. A D gene is named only where the DNA matches it firmly. Only part of the rows carry a size: once, few, many, or a class if the clone is expanded.

D: NA; size: NA; J: TRBJ2-5; V: TRBV19; DNA: TGTGCCAGTAGTATGACAGGTGGGAAGACCCAGTACTTC; CDR3: CASSMTGGKTQYF
D: NA; size: few; J: TRBJ2-1; V: TRBV19; DNA: TGTGCCAGTAGTTGGACCCTCGGGATTCTGGATGAGCAGTTCTTC; CDR3: CASSWTLGILDEQFF
D: TRBD1; size: NA; J: TRBJ1-1; V: TRBV7-2; DNA: TGTGCCAGCAGCCCGCACAGGGGGCAGGGTACTGAAGCTTTCTTT; CDR3: CASSPHRGQGTEAFF
D: TRBD2; size: NA; J: TRBJ2-7; V: TRBV7-8; DNA: TGTGCCAGCAGCTTAGCGTGGAGAACTAGCGGGGCTGGGCTCTCCTACGAGCAGTACTTC; CDR3: CASSLAWRTSGAGLSYEQYF
D: NA; size: once; J: TRBJ2-1; V: TRBV9; DNA: TGTGCCAGCAGCCTTGGACTCAATGAGCAGTTCTTC; CDR3: CASSLGLNEQFF
D: TRBD1; size: NA; J: TRBJ2-1; V: TRBV15; DNA: TGTGCCACCAGCAGAGTCTTTGACAGGGGGAATGAGCAGTTCTTC; CDR3: CATSRVFDRGNEQFF
D: NA; size: NA; J: TRBJ1-3; V: TRBV20-1; DNA: TGCAGTGCGCGAACTAGAGGAACCATATATTTT; CDR3: CSARTRGTIYF
D: TRBD1; size: few; J: TRBJ2-4; V: TRBV6-6; DNA: TGTGCCAGCAGGGACAGGATAGCCAAAAACATTCAGTACTTC; CDR3: CASRDRIAKNIQYF
D: NA; size: few; J: TRBJ2-1; V: TRBV29-1; DNA: TGCAGCGTCGTAGACAGGTCTAGGGTTCACAATGAGCAGTTCTTC; CDR3: CSVVDRSRVHNEQFF
D: NA; size: few; J: TRBJ1-1; V: TRBV5-1; DNA: TGCGCCAGCAGCTTGGTGCGGGGTGAAGCTTTCTTT; CDR3: CASSLVRGEAFF
D: TRBD2; size: NA; J: TRBJ2-7; V: TRBV2; DNA: TGTGCCAGCAGTGAAAGGGCGGGAGGGCCTTACGAGCAGTACTTC; CDR3: CASSERAGGPYEQYF
D: TRBD1; size: NA; J: TRBJ1-5; V: TRBV15; DNA: TGTGCCACCAGCAGAGCCGGACAGGGCTGGAGTCAGCCCCAGCATTTT; CDR3: CATSRAGQGWSQPQHF
D: NA; size: NA; J: TRBJ2-7; V: TRBV6-5; DNA: TGTGCCAGCAGTTATGGAGCGGAAACGGCCGAGCAGTACTTC; CDR3: CASSYGAETAEQYF
D: NA; size: NA; J: TRBJ1-1; V: TRBV28; DNA: TGTGCCAGCAGTCAGTGGGGCGGGGGCCCCTGGGGGACTGAAGCTTTCTTT; CDR3: CASSQWGGGPWGTEAFF
D: NA; size: few; J: TRBJ2-3; V: TRBV6-4; DNA: TGTGCCAGCAGCAACCCCGGAGATACGCAGTATTTT; CDR3: CASSNPGDTQYF
D: TRBD2; size: few; J: TRBJ2-1; V: TRBV27; DNA: TGTGCCAGCAGTCCCGCCAAATTAGCGGGACCAAACAATGAGCAGTTCTTC; CDR3: CASSPAKLAGPNNEQFF
D: NA; size: NA; J: TRBJ1-2; V: TRBV5-1; DNA: TGCGCCAGCAGCTTGGATCAGGGGTATGGCTACACCTTC; CDR3: CASSLDQGYGYTF
D: NA; size: NA; J: TRBJ2-7; V: TRBV7-3; DNA: TGTGCCAGCAGCTTGGAGACCACGACCTACGAGCAGTACTTC; CDR3: CASSLETTTYEQYF
D: NA; size: few; J: TRBJ2-7; V: TRBV7-2; DNA: TGTGCCAGCAGCCGAGATCGAACAGGGTTTTACGAGCAGTACTTC; CDR3: CASSRDRTGFYEQYF
D: NA; size: NA; J: TRBJ2-7; V: TRBV7-2; DNA: TGTGCCAGCAGCTTATCCAGGGTCTGGTACGAGCAGTACTTC; CDR3: CASSLSRVWYEQYF
D: NA; size: NA; J: TRBJ1-1; V: TRBV4-3; DNA: TGCGCCAGCAGCCAAGGAGTGGGGGCGGCTTTCTTT; CDR3: CASSQGVGAAFF
D: TRBD1; size: NA; J: TRBJ2-7; V: TRBV2; DNA: TGTGCCAGCAGACAGGGGGCGGCCTTCGAGCAGTACTTC; CDR3: CASRQGAAFEQYF
D: TRBD1; size: few; J: TRBJ1-2; V: TRBV5-1; DNA: TGCGCCAGCAGCTTGAGACAGGGGGCAAACTATGGCTACACCTTC; CDR3: CASSLRQGANYGYTF